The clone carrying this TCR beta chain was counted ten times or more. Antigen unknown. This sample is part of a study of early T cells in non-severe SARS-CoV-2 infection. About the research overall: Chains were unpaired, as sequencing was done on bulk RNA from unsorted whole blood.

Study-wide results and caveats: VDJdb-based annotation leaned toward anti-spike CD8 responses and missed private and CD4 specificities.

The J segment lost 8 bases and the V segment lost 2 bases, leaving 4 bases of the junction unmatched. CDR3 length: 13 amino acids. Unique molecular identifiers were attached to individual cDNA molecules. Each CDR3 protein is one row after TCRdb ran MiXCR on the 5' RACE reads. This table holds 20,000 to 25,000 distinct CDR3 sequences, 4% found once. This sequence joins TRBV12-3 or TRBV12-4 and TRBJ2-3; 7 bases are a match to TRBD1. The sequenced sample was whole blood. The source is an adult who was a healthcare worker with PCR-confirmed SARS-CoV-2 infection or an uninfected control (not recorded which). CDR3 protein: CASSLRQGVTQYF. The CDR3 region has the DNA TGTGCCAGCAGTTTAAGGCAGGGGGTTACGCAGTATTTT.